The 3 T cell receptor beta chains reported below all come from one sample, sequenced in a study of shared T cell receptors in the human thymus. Only in-frame clones appear in the TCRdb table, and some are missing; sequencing was by immunoSEQ multiplex PCR. The table shows fewer than 700,000 clones, with 85% to 90% occurring only once. The same data also contributed to another study, on human thymus T cells.

Material: thymocytes. These receptors all come from a boy in the first two years of life with a congenital heart defect.

V usage is TRBV11-2 and J usage is TRBJ2-7; TRBD1 aligns across 11 bases. V lost 6 bases, J lost 0 bases, and 4 bases stayed unmatched. The CDR3 totals 15 residues. Germline V gives CDR1 SGHAT, CDR2 FQNNGV. The CDR3 DNA reads TGTGCCAGCAGGAAAGGGACAGGGGGCTCCTACGAGCAGTACTTC. It translates to CASRKGTGGSYEQYF.

This clone was recorded once. The J gene is TRBJ2-5, the V gene TRBV5-4, with D tentatively TRBD1 (5 bases). Germline loops: CDR1 SGHNT, CDR2 YYREEE (reference sequence). This CDR3 spans 15 amino acids. The V end lost 1 base, the J end lost 2 bases, and 12 bases lay between the germline ends. CDR3 DNA sequence: TGTGCCAGCAGCTTGAGGTCGGCAGGGCAAGAGACCCAGTACTTC. It encodes CASSLRSAGQETQYF.

The chain employs TRBV28 and TRBJ2-1; no reliable D call. The CDR3 is 12 amino acids. The germline V gene encodes CDR1 MDHEN and CDR2 SYDVKM. V lost 2 bases and J 5 bases, leaving 4 bases between the germline ends. CDR3 in amino acids: CASSLADNEQFF. In DNA form, the CDR3 reads TGTGCCAGCAGTTTAGCGGACAATGAGCAGTTCTTC.